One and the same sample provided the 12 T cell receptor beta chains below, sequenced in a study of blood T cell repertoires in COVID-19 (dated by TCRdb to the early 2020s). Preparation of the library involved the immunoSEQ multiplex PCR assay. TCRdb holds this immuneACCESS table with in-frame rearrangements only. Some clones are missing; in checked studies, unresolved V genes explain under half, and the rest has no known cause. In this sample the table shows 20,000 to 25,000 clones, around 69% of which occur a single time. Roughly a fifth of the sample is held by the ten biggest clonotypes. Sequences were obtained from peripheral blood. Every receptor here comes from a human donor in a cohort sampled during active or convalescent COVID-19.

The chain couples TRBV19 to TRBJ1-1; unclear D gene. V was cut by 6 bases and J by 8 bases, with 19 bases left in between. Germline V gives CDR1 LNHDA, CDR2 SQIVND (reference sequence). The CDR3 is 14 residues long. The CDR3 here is CASSPLFISTEAFF. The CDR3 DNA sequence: TGTGCCAGTAGCCCCCTTTTTATCTCTACGGAAGCTTTCTTT.

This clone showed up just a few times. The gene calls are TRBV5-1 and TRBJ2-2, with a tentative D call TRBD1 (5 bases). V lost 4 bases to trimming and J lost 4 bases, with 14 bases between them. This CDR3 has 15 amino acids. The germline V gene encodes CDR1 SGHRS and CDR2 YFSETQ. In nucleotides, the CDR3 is TGCGCCAGCAGCGTCGGCCAGGGCAGCACCGGGGAGCTGTTTTTT. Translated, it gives CASSVGQGSTGELFF.

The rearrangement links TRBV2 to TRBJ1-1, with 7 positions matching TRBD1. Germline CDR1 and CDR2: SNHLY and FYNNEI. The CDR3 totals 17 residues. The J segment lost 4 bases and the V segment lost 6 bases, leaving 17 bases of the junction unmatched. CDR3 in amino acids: CASRRREGGSWVTEAFF. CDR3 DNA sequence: TGTGCCAGCAGACGAAGAGAAGGGGGCAGTTGGGTCACTGAAGCTTTCTTT.

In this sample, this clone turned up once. The CDR3: CASSIGGSSNYGYTF. The CDR3 DNA reads TGTGCCAGTAGTATAGGCGGTTCGAGCAACTATGGCTACACCTTC. The V call is TRBV19, the J call TRBJ1-2; D not certain. V dropped 1 base and J dropped 2 bases, with 11 bases sitting between them. The V gene's germline CDR1 is LNHDA and CDR2 SQIVND (reference sequence). The CDR3 spans 15 residues.

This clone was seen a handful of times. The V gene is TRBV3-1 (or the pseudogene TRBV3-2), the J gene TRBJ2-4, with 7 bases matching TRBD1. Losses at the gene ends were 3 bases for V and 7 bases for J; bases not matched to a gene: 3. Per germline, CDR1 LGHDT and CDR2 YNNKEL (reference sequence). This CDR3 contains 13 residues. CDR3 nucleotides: TGTGCCAGCAGCCATGGCAGGGGGAACATTCAGTACTTC. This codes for CASSHGRGNIQYF.

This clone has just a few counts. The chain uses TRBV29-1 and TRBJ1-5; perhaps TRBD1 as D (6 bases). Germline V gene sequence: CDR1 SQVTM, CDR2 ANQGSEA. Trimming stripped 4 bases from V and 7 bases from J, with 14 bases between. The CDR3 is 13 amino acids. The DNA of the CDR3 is TGCAGCGTTGCGGGGGGCGAAGGCCAGCCCCAGCATTTT. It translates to CSVAGGEGQPQHF. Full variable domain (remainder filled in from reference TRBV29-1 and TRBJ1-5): SAVISQKPSRDICQRGTSLTIQCQVDSQVTMMFWYRQQPGQSLTLIATANQGSEATYESGFVIDKFPISRPNLTFSTLTVSNMSPEDSSIYLCSVAGGEGQPQHFGDGTRLSIL.

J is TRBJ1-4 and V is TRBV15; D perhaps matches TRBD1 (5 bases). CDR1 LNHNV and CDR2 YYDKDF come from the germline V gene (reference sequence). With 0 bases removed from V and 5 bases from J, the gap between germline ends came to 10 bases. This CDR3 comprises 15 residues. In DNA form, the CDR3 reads TGTGCCACCAGCAGAGATAAGGGGATGAATGAAAAACTGTTTTTT. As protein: CATSRDKGMNEKLFF.

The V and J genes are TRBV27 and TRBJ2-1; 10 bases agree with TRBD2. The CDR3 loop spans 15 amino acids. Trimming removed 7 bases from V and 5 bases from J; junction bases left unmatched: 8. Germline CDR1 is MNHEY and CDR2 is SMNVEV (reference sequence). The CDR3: CASTERGGRNNEQFF. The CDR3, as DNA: TGTGCCAGCACCGAGCGGGGGGGCCGGAACAATGAGCAGTTCTTC.

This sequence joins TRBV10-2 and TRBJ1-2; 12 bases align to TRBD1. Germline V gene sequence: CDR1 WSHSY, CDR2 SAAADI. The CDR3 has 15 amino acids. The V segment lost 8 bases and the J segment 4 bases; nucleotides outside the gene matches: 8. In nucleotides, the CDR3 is TGCGCCAGCTCCGGGACAGGGGGCTCCTCCTATGGCTACACCTTC. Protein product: CASSGTGGSSYGYTF.

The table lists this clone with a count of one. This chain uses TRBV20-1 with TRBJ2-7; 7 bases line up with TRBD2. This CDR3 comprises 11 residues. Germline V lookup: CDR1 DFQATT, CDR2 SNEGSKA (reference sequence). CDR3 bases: TGCAGCCCTCAGCGGGACTACGAGCAGTACTTC. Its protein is CSPQRDYEQYF.

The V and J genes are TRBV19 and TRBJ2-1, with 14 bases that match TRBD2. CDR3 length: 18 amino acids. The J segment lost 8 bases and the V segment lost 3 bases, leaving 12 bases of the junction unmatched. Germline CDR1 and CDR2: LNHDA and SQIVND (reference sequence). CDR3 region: CASSMLATSGGGIYEQFF. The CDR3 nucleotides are TGTGCCAGTAGTATGTTGGCGACTAGCGGGGGGGGAATTTATGAGCAGTTCTTC.

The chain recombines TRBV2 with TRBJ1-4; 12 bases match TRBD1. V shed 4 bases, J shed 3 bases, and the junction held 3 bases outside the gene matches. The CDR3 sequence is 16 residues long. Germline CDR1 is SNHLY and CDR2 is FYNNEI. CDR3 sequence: CASSVGQGAPNEKLFF. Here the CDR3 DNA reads TGTGCCAGCAGTGTGGGACAGGGGGCGCCTAATGAAAAACTGTTTTTT.